This is a list of T cell receptor beta chains from one sample in a study of blood T cell repertoires in COVID-19. Libraries were prepared by immunoSEQ multiplex PCR; TCRdb keeps only in-frame clonotypes and omits some of them. The data hold tens of thousands of clones, with more than 75% observed a single time. Sequencing used peripheral blood. These receptors were obtained from a woman aged 70-85 years with acute or convalescent COVID-19. Both conserved end residues are part of each CDR3. A D gene is named only where the DNA matches it firmly. The size of a clone is reported for some rows only, either as once, few or many, or as a class for expanded clones.

v_call	clone_size	d_call	j_call	cdr3_aa	cdr3_nt
TRBV4-1	NA	NA	TRBJ2-1	CASSQGPGVSYNEQFF	TGCGCCAGCAGCCAAGGCCCGGGGGTCTCCTACAATGAGCAGTTCTTC
TRBV5-1	NA	NA	TRBJ1-2	CASSLAGSGGYTF	TGCGCCAGCAGCTTGGCAGGGTCCGGTGGCTACACCTTC
TRBV10-2	NA	NA	TRBJ1-2	CASSESLSYGYTF	TGCGCCAGCAGTGAGAGCCTGTCGTATGGCTACACCTTC
TRBV7-9	NA	NA	TRBJ1-3	CASSLDGIPSGNTIYF	TGTGCCAGCAGCTTAGATGGCATTCCCTCTGGAAACACCATATATTTT
TRBV29-1	NA	TRBD1	TRBJ1-1	CSVQLRTGTTEAFF	TGCAGCGTTCAGCTGCGGACAGGGACCACTGAAGCTTTCTTT
TRBV5-1	NA	TRBD1	TRBJ1-1	CASSLGPGTGGNTEAFF	TGCGCCAGCAGCTTGGGACCCGGGACAGGGGGGAACACTGAAGCTTTCTTT
TRBV10-1	NA	TRBD2	TRBJ2-1	CASSDPRTSGDNEQFF	TGCGCCAGCAGTGACCCCCGGACTAGCGGTGACAATGAGCAGTTCTTC
TRBV12-1	NA	NA	TRBJ1-1	CASSPQIPGQGALSVTEAFF	TGTGCCAGCAGCCCCCAAATTCCGGGACAGGGGGCGCTTAGTGTTACTGAAGCTTTCTTT
TRBV29-1	NA	TRBD1	TRBJ2-1	CSVEGTGGLQFF	TGCAGCGTTGAAGGAACAGGGGGTTTGCAGTTCTTC
TRBV9	NA	TRBD1	TRBJ2-2	CASSRDREEELFF	TGTGCCAGCAGCAGGGACAGGGAGGAGGAGCTGTTTTTT
TRBV7-9	NA	TRBD2	TRBJ2-3	CASSLESGGRADTQYF	TGTGCCAGCAGCTTAGAGAGCGGGGGTAGGGCAGATACGCAGTATTTT
TRBV4-1	few	TRBD1	TRBJ1-5	CASSQWTGRDQPQHF	TGCGCCAGCAGCCAATGGACAGGGAGGGATCAGCCCCAGCATTTT
TRBV6-2/TRBV6-3	once	TRBD1	TRBJ1-5	CASSYERTGGRTYSNQPQHF	TGTGCCAGCAGTTACGAAAGGACAGGGGGACGAACTTATAGCAATCAGCCCCAGCATTTT
TRBV28	NA	NA	TRBJ1-5	CASNNWGGGNQPQHF	TGTGCCAGCAACAACTGGGGGGGAGGCAATCAGCCCCAGCATTTT
TRBV3-1/TRBV3-2	NA	NA	TRBJ2-3	CASRPQGLGDTQYF	TGTGCCAGCAGACCCCAGGGTCTCGGAGATACGCAGTATTTT
TRBV14	NA	TRBD2	TRBJ2-1	CASRKNSGRNYNEQFF	TGTGCCAGCAGAAAGAATAGCGGGAGGAACTACAATGAGCAGTTCTTC
TRBV11-2	NA	TRBD2	TRBJ2-5	CASSLLTSGPEIQETQYF	TGTGCCAGCAGCCTGCTAACTAGCGGGCCGGAGATACAAGAGACCCAGTACTTC
TRBV30	NA	NA	TRBJ1-6	CAWSTGQEYSPLHF	TGTGCCTGGAGTACAGGGCAGGAGTATTCACCCCTCCACTTT
TRBV3-1/TRBV3-2	once	TRBD1	TRBJ2-3	CASSQETGLEDTQYF	TGTGCCAGCAGCCAAGAGACAGGGTTGGAAGATACGCAGTATTTT
TRBV11-2	NA	TRBD1	TRBJ1-1	CASSLTTGSVNTEAFF	TGTGCCAGCAGCTTAACGACAGGGAGTGTGAACACTGAAGCTTTCTTT
TRBV4-2	NA	TRBD2	TRBJ2-2	CASSQAIAGKNTGELFF	TGTGCCAGCAGCCAGGCCATAGCGGGAAAGAACACCGGGGAGCTGTTTTTT
TRBV2	NA	NA	TRBJ1-5	CASSRQVNQPQHF	TGTGCCAGCAGCCGACAGGTCAATCAGCCCCAGCATTTT
TRBV29-1	NA	NA	TRBJ1-2	CSVGAGLNYGYTF	TGCAGCGTTGGGGCAGGGCTTAACTATGGCTACACCTTC
TRBV10-3	NA	TRBD1	TRBJ1-5	CATRGQQKNQPQHF	TGTGCCACAAGGGGACAGCAAAAGAATCAGCCCCAGCATTTT
TRBV4-2	NA	TRBD2	TRBJ2-2	CASSQTGGTGELFF	TGTGCCAGCAGCCAGACGGGGGGCACCGGGGAGCTGTTTTTT
TRBV2	once	NA	TRBJ2-3	CASIDSPRRIFTDTQYF	TGTGCCAGCATAGACAGCCCCCGTCGGATTTTCACAGATACGCAGTATTTT
TRBV19	NA	TRBD1	TRBJ1-5	CASSIARQGYEAQHF	TGTGCCAGTAGTATAGCAAGACAGGGATATGAGGCCCAGCATTTT
TRBV5-1	once	TRBD2	TRBJ2-1	CASSLESSGGFYEQFF	TGCGCCAGCAGCTTGGAGAGTAGCGGGGGGTTCTATGAGCAGTTCTTC
TRBV6-6	few	NA	TRBJ2-1	CASSYYREYNEQFF	TGTGCCAGCAGTTACTACAGGGAATACAATGAGCAGTTCTTC